Following are 18 T cell receptor beta chains from one sample sequenced in a study of blood T cell repertoires in COVID-19. Using immunoSEQ multiplex PCR, the repertoire was profiled, and TCRdb retains in-frame clones only, with some absent. Of around 450,000 clones listed, about nine tenths were seen once; the top ten hold 0.7%. The source material was PBMCs or T cells enriched from blood (not recorded which). The receptors stem from a woman under 30 who had recovered from COVID-19.

The rearrangement joins TRBV6-1 to TRBJ1-2; TRBD1 agrees at 9 bases. This CDR3 comprises 15 residues. Germline V gives CDR1 MNHNS, CDR2 SASEGT. Losses at the gene ends were 2 bases for V and 3 bases for J; bases not matched to a gene: 4. The CDR3 reads CASSELDRGDYGYTF. The DNA for the CDR3 is TGTGCCAGCAGTGAATTGGACAGGGGCGACTATGGCTACACCTTC.

The rearrangement links TRBV29-1 to TRBJ1-1, with TRBD1 matching over 9 bases. J gave up 10 bases and V 5 bases, and 2 bases lay outside the gene matches. Germline V gene lookup returns CDR1 SQVTM and CDR2 ANQGSEA. CDR3 length equals 10 residues. CDR3 in DNA: TGCAGCGTTCAGGACAGGGGAGCTTTCTTT. Residues: CSVQDRGAFF.

This rearrangement joins TRBV27 to TRBJ2-1; D is perhaps TRBD2 (6 bases). From germline, CDR1 is MNHEY and CDR2 SMNVEV (reference sequence). The germline V and J ends were trimmed by 3 bases and 7 bases, with 13 bases remaining between them. The CDR3 spans 14 residues. Here the CDR3 reads CASSFRDSLNEQFF. The DNA of the CDR3 is TGTGCCAGCAGTTTTCGGGACTCCTTGAATGAGCAGTTCTTC.

V gene TRBV4-1 combines with J gene TRBJ1-5, with 8 bases that match TRBD1. The junction had 7 bases not matched to a gene; V was cut back by 4 bases and J by 2 bases. The CDR3 is 16 residues long. Germline V gene sequence: CDR1 MGHRA, CDR2 YSYEKL. The CDR3 region is CASSPEAGGGNQPQHF. The CDR3 coding sequence is TGCGCCAGCAGCCCCGAAGCAGGGGGCGGCAATCAGCCCCAGCATTTT.

The V and J genes are TRBV10-3 and TRBJ2-3, with TRBD2 matching 9 bases. This CDR3 spans 16 amino acids. J was trimmed by 0 bases and V by 6 bases; bases with no gene match: 7. Per the germline V gene, CDR1 is ENHRY and CDR2 is SYGVKD. The CDR3 DNA reads TGTGCCATCAGCCCGACTAGCGGAACTAGCACAGATACGCAGTATTTT. As protein: CAISPTSGTSTDTQYF.

The chain is built from TRBV27 and TRBJ2-1, with 10 nucleotides matching TRBD2. This CDR3 comprises 16 residues. After removal of 2 bases from V and 2 bases from J, the junction contained 3 bases not matched to a gene. Germline CDR1 reads MNHEY; CDR2 reads SMNVEV (reference sequence). CDR3 in DNA: TGTGCCAGCAGTTTAGGCACTAGCGGGGCCTACAATGAGCAGTTCTTC. As protein: CASSLGTSGAYNEQFF.

The chain links TRBV12-3 or TRBV12-4 to TRBJ2-7; 7 nucleotides agree with TRBD1. Trimming removed 6 bases from V and 2 bases from J; junction bases left unmatched: 4. The CDR3 totals 13 residues. The CDR3 loop reads CASSPGQTYEQYF. As DNA, the CDR3 is TGTGCCAGCAGCCCGGGACAGACCTACGAGCAGTACTTC.

This clone came up many times. The chain couples TRBV27 to TRBJ2-2; 7 bases agree with TRBD2. From germline, CDR1 is MNHEY and CDR2 SMNVEV (reference sequence). The CDR3 has 15 amino acids. Unmatched junction bases numbered 6, after V lost 3 bases and J lost 5 bases. The CDR3 coding sequence is TGTGCCAGCAGTTTGAGGTGGGGGGGAACCGGGGAGCTGTTTTTT. As protein: CASSLRWGGTGELFF.

The chain combines TRBV11-2 with TRBJ1-6; a possible D gene is TRBD1 (5 bases). CDR3 length: 14 amino acids. The V and J ends lost 3 bases and 7 bases respectively, with 10 bases between them. Germline assignment: CDR1 SGHAT and CDR2 FQNNGV. The CDR3 spells CASSFGGENSPLHF. CDR3 in DNA: TGTGCCAGCAGCTTCGGGGGGGAGAATTCACCCCTCCACTTT.

CDR3 nucleotides: TGTGCCAGCAGTTTCGGGGGGCCGGGCCACAATGAGCAGTTCTTC. This sequence encodes CASSFGGPGHNEQFF. The rearrangement joins TRBV28 to TRBJ2-1, with D maybe TRBD2 (7 bases). V lost 3 bases to trimming and J lost 5 bases, with 14 bases between them. CDR1 is MDHEN, CDR2 SYDVKM, per germline. The CDR3 sequence is 15 residues long.

The chain uses TRBV5-1 and TRBJ2-7, with TRBD1 identical over 7 bases. V was pared by 6 bases and J by 6 bases, with 9 bases of the junction left unmatched. Germline assignment: CDR1 SGHRS and CDR2 YFSETQ. This CDR3 region has 13 residues. CDR3 loop: CASTRQGQSEQYF. In DNA form, the CDR3 reads TGCGCCAGCACCAGACAGGGTCAATCCGAGCAGTACTTC.

The chain links TRBV27 to TRBJ2-3; 7 bases are shared with TRBD1. The CDR3 length is 14 residues. CDR1 and CDR2 (germline): MNHEY, SMNVEV (reference sequence). The junction had 5 bases not matched to a gene; V was cut back by 3 bases and J by 5 bases. The CDR3 region has the DNA TGTGCCAGCAGTTTGTTAGGGGGCGGAGATACGCAGTATTTT. It encodes CASSLLGGGDTQYF.

The J gene is TRBJ2-7, the V gene TRBV2; 12 positions match TRBD2. The CDR3 sequence is 15 residues long. V lost 5 bases to trimming and J lost 2 bases; unmatched junction nucleotides: 4. In germline, CDR1 is SNHLY, CDR2 FYNNEI. The CDR3 nucleotides read TGTGCCAGCAGTCCCTGGACTAGCGGGACCTACGAGCAGTACTTC. This translates into CASSPWTSGTYEQYF.

The V and J genes are TRBV20-1 and TRBJ1-2; D is unresolved. This CDR3 is built from 10 residues. Germline CDR1 reads DFQATT; CDR2 reads SNEGSKA (reference sequence). V lost 3 bases and J lost 6, with 5 bases in between. The CDR3 coding sequence is TGCAGTGCTAGCATCAATGGCTACACCTTC. Translating it yields CSASINGYTF.

This chain joins TRBV28 and TRBJ1-1; 7 nucleotides line up with TRBD1. Germline V CDR1 and CDR2: MDHEN, SYDVKM. There are 14 residues in the CDR3. Trimming removed 1 base from V and 4 bases from J; junction bases left unmatched: 3. As DNA, the CDR3 is TGTGCCAGCAGTTTATATCCAGGGGGCACTGAAGCTTTCTTT. Its protein product is CASSLYPGGTEAFF.

The chain is built from TRBV18 and TRBJ2-7; 10 nucleotides agree with TRBD1. This CDR3 has 14 residues. J was trimmed by 7 bases and V by 3 bases; bases with no gene match: 6. Per the germline V gene, CDR1 is KGHSH and CDR2 is LQKENI. CDR3 nucleotide sequence: TGTGCCAGCTCACCTTCGGGACAGGGGCAGGAGCAGTACTTC. Translating gives CASSPSGQGQEQYF.

The chain links TRBV12-3 or TRBV12-4 to TRBJ1-2; 9 nucleotides line up with TRBD1. The CDR3 extends over 13 amino acids. The V and J ends lost 4 bases and 7 bases, in that order; junction bases with no gene match: 4. The CDR3 loop is CASSWDRESGYTF. CDR3 DNA sequence: TGTGCCAGCAGTTGGGACAGGGAAAGTGGCTACACCTTC.

This clone was recorded once. The chain uses TRBV11-3 and TRBJ2-3, with 7 bases matching TRBD2. CDR1 and CDR2 (germline): SGHNT, YENEEA. This CDR3 spans 15 amino acids. The V gene end was trimmed by 10 bases and the J gene end by 0 bases; junction bases not matched to a gene: 10. The CDR3 nucleotides read TGTGCCACTTCAGCGGGGCCCTCTAGCACAGATACGCAGTATTTT. It codes for CATSAGPSSTDTQYF.